Following are 18 T cell receptor beta chains from one sample sequenced in a study of blood T cell repertoires in COVID-19. Clones were sequenced by immunoSEQ multiplex PCR, and TCRdb holds only the in-frame ones, with some missing. The data contain under 300,000 clones, roughly 84% of them seen just once; the ten biggest clones take up roughly 1.4%. Sequencing input: peripheral blood. The receptors stem from a middle-aged woman who had recovered from COVID-19.

The chain is built from TRBV10-3 and TRBJ2-7, with a possible D match to TRBD1 (6 bases). The CDR3 length is 12 residues. Germline assignment: CDR1 ENHRY and CDR2 SYGVKD. Trimming left V 3 bases short and J 4 bases short, with 7 bases between. The CDR3 sequence: CAISDDRYEQYF. The CDR3 nucleotides are TGTGCCATCAGTGACGACAGGTACGAGCAGTACTTC.

V is TRBV29-1 and J is TRBJ2-3; the D is unclear. The length of the CDR3 is 11 residues. Trimming cost V 5 bases and J 0 bases, with 3 bases left between them. Germline V gene data show CDR1 as SQVTM and CDR2 as ANQGSEA. This chain's CDR3 is CSVLSTDTQYF. CDR3 nucleotide sequence: TGCAGCGTTCTTAGCACAGATACGCAGTATTTT.

The chain links TRBV18 to TRBJ1-4, with 8 bases matching TRBD1. The CDR3 extends over 15 amino acids. Germline CDR1 is KGHSH and CDR2 is LQKENI. The junction had 8 bases not matched to a gene; V was cut back by 3 bases and J by 8 bases. CDR3 loop: CASSPPTGVGEKLFF. The CDR3 nucleotides are TGTGCCAGCTCACCTCCGACAGGGGTAGGCGAAAAACTGTTTTTT.

The chain uses TRBV24-1 and TRBJ1-5, with a possible D match to TRBD1 (5 bases). V lost 4 bases to trimming and J lost 7 bases, with 13 bases between them. The germline gives CDR1 KGHDR, CDR2 SFDVKD. This CDR3 has 14 amino acids. The CDR3 DNA reads as TGTGCCACCAGTGACCCGGGAGGGGAACAGCCCCAGCATTTT. This translates into CATSDPGGEQPQHF.

A few counts support this clone. The chain couples TRBV27 to TRBJ1-1; TRBD1 aligns across 8 bases. Germline trimming cut 6 bases from V and 0 bases from J; bases unmatched to any gene: 9. The CDR3 length is 16 residues. The germline V gene encodes CDR1 MNHEY and CDR2 SMNVEV (reference sequence). In DNA, the CDR3 is TGTGCCAGCAGGTTAATTCAGGGGGCCCTGAACACTGAAGCTTTCTTT. Encoded protein: CASRLIQGALNTEAFF.

The J gene is TRBJ2-1, the V gene TRBV6-5, with 11 bases matching TRBD1. V was clipped by 4 bases and J by 7 bases; unmatched bases: 6. Looked up from germline, CDR1 is MNHEY and CDR2 is SVGAGI. The CDR3 has 15 residues. The CDR3 DNA sequence: TGTGCCAGCAGTTTCCCCGGGACAGGGGGAAATGAGCAGTTCTTC. Translation gives CASSFPGTGGNEQFF.

This sequence joins TRBV13 and TRBJ1-1, with 9 bases that match TRBD1. CDR3 length: 17 residues. V was clipped by 0 bases and J by 0 bases; unmatched bases: 5. Germline V gene data show CDR1 as PRHDT and CDR2 as FYEKMQ (reference sequence). Here the CDR3 DNA reads TGTGCCAGCAGCTTAGGCTGGACAGGGGCCATGAACACTGAAGCTTTCTTT. This codes for CASSLGWTGAMNTEAFF.

The chain is built from TRBV7-2 and TRBJ1-1; 8 positions match TRBD1. Germline loops: CDR1 SGHTA, CDR2 FQGNSA. With V trimmed by 3 bases and J by 1 base, 1 base remained unmatched. This CDR3 region has 14 residues. This chain's CDR3 is CASSFGQGNTEAFF. The CDR3 DNA sequence: TGTGCCAGCAGCTTTGGACAGGGGAACACTGAAGCTTTCTTT.

The sample holds one count of this clone. CDR3 bases: TGTGCCAGTAGTATAACTATGGACAAGACCCAGTACTTC. Protein product: CASSITMDKTQYF. The chain has TRBV19 and TRBJ2-5; the D gene is possibly TRBD1 (5 bases). V gave up 2 bases and J gave up 6 bases, with 10 bases separating them. Germline-derived CDR1 and CDR2 are LNHDA and SQIVND (reference sequence). This CDR3 has 13 residues. The full variable domain, in which reference TRBV19 and TRBJ2-5 provide the parts outside the CDR3, is DGGITQSPKYLFRKEGQNVTLSCEQNLNHDAMYWYRQDPGQGLRLIYYSQIVNDFQKGDIAEGYSVSREKKESFPLTVTSAQKNPTAFYLCASSITMDKTQYFGPGTRLLVL.

This chain links TRBV9 with TRBJ2-1, with a weak D call TRBD2 (5 bases). Germline values: CDR1 SGDLS, CDR2 YYNGEE. The CDR3 is 15 amino acids. Trimming cost V 0 bases and J 9 bases, with 16 bases left between them. The CDR3 DNA sequence: TGTGCCAGCAGCGTAGGGGGAGTCACAGACCCTGAGCAGTTCTTC. Translated: CASSVGGVTDPEQFF.

Details on this clone: In the same sample, other DNA sequences code for this CDR3. V is TRBV24-1 and J is TRBJ1-4, with 11 bases lining up with TRBD1. V shed 3 bases, J shed 7 bases, and the junction held 3 bases outside the gene matches. In germline, CDR1 is KGHDR, CDR2 SFDVKD. CDR3 length: 15 amino acids. The CDR3: CATSDPGQGGEKLFF. The DNA for the CDR3 is TGTGCCACCAGTGATCCGGGACAGGGGGGTGAAAAACTGTTTTTT.

The rearrangement uses TRBV28 and TRBJ1-1, with D perhaps TRBD1 (5 bases). Germline V lookup: CDR1 MDHEN, CDR2 SYDVKM. Between the trimmed V and J ends, which lost 2 bases and 0 bases, there was a span of 7 bases. The CDR3 runs to 14 residues. The CDR3 sequence is CASSLAGMNTEAFF. The CDR3 DNA reads as TGTGCCAGCAGTTTAGCAGGGATGAACACTGAAGCTTTCTTT.

V and J are TRBV10-3 and TRBJ2-7; 9 nucleotides match TRBD1. This CDR3 region has 16 residues. Germline assignment: CDR1 ENHRY and CDR2 SYGVKD. V shed 10 bases, J shed 1 base, and the junction held 14 bases outside the gene matches. This chain's CDR3 is CASGMSGQGLSYEQYF. The CDR3 bases are TGTGCCAGCGGAATGTCGGGACAGGGTTTATCCTACGAGCAGTACTTC.

This chain joins TRBV2 and TRBJ2-2; 7 nucleotides align to TRBD2. After removal of 5 bases from V and 0 bases from J, the junction contained 3 bases not matched to a gene. The CDR3 is 15 residues long. CDR1 is SNHLY, CDR2 FYNNEI, per germline. The CDR3 DNA sequence: TGTGCCAGCAGTTTAGCGGGTCCGAACACCGGGGAGCTGTTTTTT. Protein product: CASSLAGPNTGELFF.

Details on this clone: The same CDR3 also results from other DNA sequences found in this sample. This chain joins TRBV9 and TRBJ2-6, with D tentatively TRBD1 (5 bases). Germline values: CDR1 SGDLS, CDR2 YYNGEE. The CDR3 is 14 amino acids. Trimming took off 5 bases at V and 1 base at J, with 7 bases between the two ends. The CDR3 coding sequence is TGTGCCAGCAGTACAGGATCTGGGGCCAACGTCCTGACTTTC. Its translation: CASSTGSGANVLTF. Full variable domain (missing parts from reference TRBV9 and TRBJ2-6): DSGVTQTPKHLITATGQRVTLRCSPRSGDLSVYWYQQSLDQGLQFLIQYYNGEERAKGNILERFSAQQFPDLHSELNLSSLELGDSALYFCASSTGSGANVLTFGAGSRLTVL.

A note on this clone: The same CDR3 can be traced to other DNA sequences in this sample. The J gene is TRBJ1-1, the V gene TRBV30, with a tentative D call TRBD1 (5 bases). Germline-derived CDR1 and CDR2 are GTSNPN and SVGIG (reference sequence). This CDR3 is 11 amino acids long. V lost 5 bases, J lost 5 bases, and 9 bases lay in between. CDR3 nucleotide sequence: TGTGCCTGGGAACGGGGGACTGAAGCTTTCTTT. As protein: CAWERGTEAFF.

This clone has more than one count but fewer than ten. This rearrangement joins TRBV6-5 to TRBJ1-1; D is possibly TRBD1 (5 bases). Looked up from germline, CDR1 is MNHEY and CDR2 is SVGAGI. V was shortened by 6 bases and J by 1 base, with 12 bases between the two germline ends. This CDR3 is built from 14 residues. For the CDR3, the DNA is TGTGCCAGCAGCCGCGGGACGGCGAACACTGAAGCTTTCTTT. As protein: CASSRGTANTEAFF.

The rearrangement joins TRBV28 to TRBJ1-5; D perhaps matches TRBD1 (6 bases). This CDR3 is built from 13 residues. Trimming cost V 8 bases and J 3 bases, with 11 bases left between them. Germline CDR1 reads MDHEN; CDR2 reads SYDVKM. This CDR3 reads CASATGINQPQHF. CDR3 bases: TGTGCCAGCGCTACAGGGATCAATCAGCCCCAGCATTTT.